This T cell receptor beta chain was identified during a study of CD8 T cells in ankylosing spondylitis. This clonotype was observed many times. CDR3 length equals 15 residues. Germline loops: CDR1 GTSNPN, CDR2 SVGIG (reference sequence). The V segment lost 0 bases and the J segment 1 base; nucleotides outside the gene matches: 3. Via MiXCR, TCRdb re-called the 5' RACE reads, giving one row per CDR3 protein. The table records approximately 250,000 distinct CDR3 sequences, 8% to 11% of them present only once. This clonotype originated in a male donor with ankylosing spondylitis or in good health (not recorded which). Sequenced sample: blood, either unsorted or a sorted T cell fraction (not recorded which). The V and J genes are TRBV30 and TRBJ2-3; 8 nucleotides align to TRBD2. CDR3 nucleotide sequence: TGTGCCTGGAGTGTTGCACTAGCGGGCACAGATACGCAGTATTTT. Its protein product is CAWSVALAGTDTQYF. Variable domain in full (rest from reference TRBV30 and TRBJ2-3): SQTIHQWPATLVQPVGSPLSLECTVEGTSNPNLYWYRQAAGRGLQLLFYSVGIGQISSEVPQNLSASRPQDRQFILSSKKLLLSDSGFYLCAWSVALAGTDTQYFGPGTRLTVL.